This T cell receptor (beta chain) was recovered during a study of cytomegalovirus exposure and HLA in healthy donors. Sampled while nominally healthy, donors likely had unrecorded immune exposures. Primers: 60 Vbeta forward and 13 Jbeta reverse. Libraries were prepared by immunoSEQ multiplex PCR; TCRdb keeps only in-frame clonotypes and omits some of them. The table includes about 180,000 clones, 82% detected once. V was trimmed by 7 bases and J by 0 bases, leaving 9 bases between them. Germline-derived CDR1 and CDR2 are WSHSY and SAAADI. This CDR3 comprises 14 residues. The J gene is TRBJ2-2, the V gene TRBV10-2, with TRBD2 as a possible D gene (5 bases). The origin of this receptor is a man aged 40-55 years in good health and CMV-seronegative. The sample was PBMCs. The CDR3 sequence is CASNPDSNTGELFF. In DNA, the CDR3 is TGCGCCAGCAATCCGGACTCGAACACCGGGGAGCTGTTTTTT.